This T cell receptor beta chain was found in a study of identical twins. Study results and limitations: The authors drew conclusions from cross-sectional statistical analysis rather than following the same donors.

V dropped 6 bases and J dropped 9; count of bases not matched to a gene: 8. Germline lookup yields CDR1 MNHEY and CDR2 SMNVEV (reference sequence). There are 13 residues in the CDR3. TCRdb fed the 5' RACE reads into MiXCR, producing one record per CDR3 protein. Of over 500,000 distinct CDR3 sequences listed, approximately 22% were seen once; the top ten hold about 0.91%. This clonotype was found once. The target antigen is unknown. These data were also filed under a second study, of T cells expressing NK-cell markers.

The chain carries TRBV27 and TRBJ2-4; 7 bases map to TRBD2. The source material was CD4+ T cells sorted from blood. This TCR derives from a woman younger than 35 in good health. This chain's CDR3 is CASRVGGYGIQYF. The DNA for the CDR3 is TGTGCCAGCAGGGTGGGAGGGTACGGCATTCAGTACTTC.